This entry lists 28 T cell receptor beta chains sequenced from one sample in a study of CD8 T cells in ankylosing spondylitis. TCRdb used MiXCR to reprocess the 5' RACE reads, holding one entry per CDR3 protein. The repertoire holds about 300,000 distinct CDR3 sequences, with about a fifth as singletons. The sequencing sample was made of blood, either unsorted or a sorted T cell fraction (not recorded which). These receptors all come from a female donor with ankylosing spondylitis or in good health (not recorded which).

In its sample, this clonotype was seen a few times. The chain has TRBV5-5 and TRBJ2-5; tentative D call: TRBD1 (6 bases). Per the germline V gene, CDR1 is SGHKS and CDR2 is YYEKEE (reference sequence). CDR3 length equals 15 residues. Trimming removed 1 base at V and 1 base at J, with 11 bases between. This CDR3 is CASSLSRTAQETQYF. CDR3 in DNA: TGTGCCAGCAGCTTGAGCCGGACAGCCCAAGAGACCCAGTACTTC.

This clonotype was observed many times. The chain carries TRBV20-1 and TRBJ2-3, with 9 bases lining up with TRBD2. In germline, CDR1 is DFQATT, CDR2 SNEGSKA (reference sequence). The V segment lost 5 bases and the J segment 2 bases; nucleotides outside the gene matches: 5. The CDR3 extends over 14 amino acids. The CDR3 nucleotides read TGCAGTGCTTTGGGACTAGCATTCACAGATACGCAGTATTTT. Translating gives CSALGLAFTDTQYF.

The rearrangement links TRBV28 to TRBJ1-6; D unclear. Trimming removed 5 bases at V and 11 bases at J, with 16 bases between. The CDR3 consists of 14 residues. Germline V gene lookup returns CDR1 MDHEN and CDR2 SYDVKM. This chain's CDR3 is CASSPGQPTAPLHF. The CDR3, as DNA: TGTGCCAGCAGTCCTGGGCAGCCAACGGCACCCCTCCACTTT.

V usage is TRBV20-1 and J usage is TRBJ1-1; D is perhaps TRBD1 (5 bases). Germline V gene lookup returns CDR1 DFQATT and CDR2 SNEGSKA (reference sequence). Deletions cut 7 bases from V and 0 bases from J, with 12 bases between. CDR3 length equals 13 residues. CDR3 protein: CSEYGTLNTEAFF. The CDR3 DNA is TGCAGTGAATACGGGACCTTGAACACTGAAGCTTTCTTT.

The chain links TRBV5-8 to TRBJ2-7; unclear D gene. Germline V gives CDR1 SGHTS, CDR2 YDEGEE. The CDR3 is 17 residues long. V was pared by 1 base and J by 0 bases, with 17 bases between. The CDR3 protein is CASSLRQSALSSYEQYF. The CDR3 DNA is TGTGCCAGCAGCTTGCGTCAATCAGCGTTGAGCTCCTACGAGCAGTACTTC. Full variable domain (remainder filled in from reference TRBV5-8 and TRBJ2-7): EAGVTQSPTHLIKTRGQQATLRCSPISGHTSVYWYQQALGLGLQFLLWYDEGEERNRGNFPPRFSGRQFPNYSSELNVNALELEDSALYLCASSLRQSALSSYEQYFGPGTRLTVT.

V usage is TRBV20-1 and J usage is TRBJ2-1, with no clear D. The V and J ends lost 6 bases and 3 bases respectively, with 6 bases between them. The CDR3 is 11 residues long. CDR1 is DFQATT and CDR2 is SNEGSKA in the germline V gene (reference sequence). DNA for the CDR3: TGCAGTGCAGACGGCTACAATGAGCAGTTCTTC. Translation: CSADGYNEQFF.

This clonotype occurred many times. V is TRBV5-1 and J is TRBJ2-5, with a tentative D call TRBD2 (6 bases). Germline-derived CDR1 and CDR2 are SGHRS and YFSETQ. V lost 3 bases and J 2 bases, leaving 14 bases between the germline ends. The CDR3 loop spans 15 amino acids. In DNA form, the CDR3 reads TGCGCCAGCAGCTATGAGGGAGGTTGGCAAGAGACCCAGTACTTC. Protein: CASSYEGGWQETQYF. Drawing the rest from reference TRBV5-1 and TRBJ2-5, the complete variable domain is KAGVTQTPRYLIKTRGQQVTLSCSPISGHRSVSWYQQTPGQGLQFLFEYFSETQRNKGNFPGRFSGRQFSNSRSEMNVSTLELGDSALYLCASSYEGGWQETQYFGPGTRLLVL.

This clonotype was counted many times. V usage is TRBV15 and J usage is TRBJ2-7; D might be TRBD1 (5 bases). Looked up from germline, CDR1 is LNHNV and CDR2 is YYDKDF (reference sequence). There are 12 residues in the CDR3. V lost 0 bases and J 11 bases, leaving 11 bases between the germline ends. Here the CDR3 reads CATSRDTGREYF. The CDR3 bases are TGTGCCACCAGCAGAGATACTGGCAGGGAGTACTTC.

This clonotype came up a few times. V and J are TRBV12-3 or TRBV12-4 and TRBJ2-3; 12 bases align to TRBD2. The CDR3 is 17 residues long. After removal of 6 bases from V and 2 bases from J, the junction contained 9 bases not matched to a gene. The CDR3 region is CASSPGLAGLLTDTQYF. The CDR3 DNA follows: TGTGCCAGCAGCCCTGGACTAGCGGGGTTACTCACAGATACGCAGTATTTT.

The genes are TRBV20-1 and TRBJ2-5; 12 positions match TRBD2. CDR3 length: 16 amino acids. The germline CDR1 and CDR2 sequences are DFQATT and SNEGSKA (reference sequence). J was trimmed by 5 bases and V by 3 bases; bases with no gene match: 10. The CDR3 region has the DNA TGCAGTGCTAGGAAAGGACTAGCGGGATGGGGGGAGACCCAGTACTTC. It is translated as CSARKGLAGWGETQYF.

This clonotype appeared many times. The V gene is TRBV12-3 or TRBV12-4, the J gene TRBJ1-2; 9 positions agree with TRBD1. This CDR3 region has 14 residues. V lost 5 bases to trimming and J lost 8 bases; unmatched junction nucleotides: 9. The CDR3 reads CASSPQTGGVGYTF. CDR3 DNA: TGTGCCAGCAGTCCCCAGACAGGGGGGGTCGGCTACACCTTC.

This chain uses TRBV6-1 with TRBJ2-7, with TRBD1 matching 10 bases. Germline CDR1 MNHNS, CDR2 SASEGT. V shed 3 bases, J shed 5 bases, and the junction held 7 bases outside the gene matches. The CDR3 covers 15 residues. DNA of the CDR3: TGTGCCAGCAGTGAGCTTCGGGACAGGGGTCACGAGCAGTACTTC. Translation: CASSELRDRGHEQYF.

This rearrangement joins TRBV21-1 to TRBJ2-7. TRBV21-1 is described as a pseudogene. The CDR3 is 14 residues long. The CDR3 here is CASNEGPNSYEQYF. The CDR3 DNA reads TGTGCCAGCAACGAAGGACCAAACTCCTACGAGCAGTACTTC.

Ten or more counts support this clonotype. V and J are TRBV29-1 and TRBJ1-2; perhaps TRBD1 as D (5 bases). V lost 6 bases and J lost 11, with 19 bases in between. This CDR3 is built from 12 residues. CDR1 and CDR2 (germline): SQVTM, ANQGSEA. The CDR3 here is CSVEGPTRRYTF. CDR3 DNA: TGCAGCGTGGAGGGACCGACTAGAAGATACACCTTC.

The rearrangement uses TRBV6-2 or TRBV6-3 and TRBJ2-7, with a possible D match to TRBD2 (8 bases). CDR3 length: 15 residues. Germline V gene data show CDR1 as MNHEY and CDR2 as SVGEGT. Trimming removed 5 bases at V and 2 bases at J, with 16 bases between. The DNA for the CDR3 is TGTGCCAGCAGTCAGGGGGTAGCGGGAACCTACGAGCAGTACTTC. It yields the protein CASSQGVAGTYEQYF.

This chain links TRBV9 with TRBJ2-1; D gene unclear. Germline CDR1 reads SGDLS; CDR2 reads YYNGEE. V lost 0 bases and J 2 bases, leaving 12 bases between the germline ends. The CDR3 spans 16 residues. The CDR3 DNA reads TGTGCCAGCAGCGTAGGCCCAGCCGGAACCTACAATGAGCAGTTCTTC. Its protein is CASSVGPAGTYNEQFF.

The sample holds a few counts of this clonotype. The chain employs TRBV18 and TRBJ2-3; D is unresolved. Germline CDR1 KGHSH, CDR2 LQKENI. The CDR3 covers 14 residues. Trimming pared 4 bases from V and 1 base from J, leaving 9 bases between. The CDR3 bases are TGTGCCAGCTCACTTTCAGCCCGCACAGATACGCAGTATTTT. It yields the protein CASSLSARTDTQYF.

The chain joins TRBV7-3 to TRBJ2-1; D may be TRBD2 (6 bases). Germline CDR1 SGHTA, CDR2 FQGTGA. The V gene lost 5 bases and the J gene lost 8 bases, with 10 bases spanning the gap. This CDR3 has 12 amino acids. CDR3 loop: CASSPLAYEQFF. The CDR3 coding sequence is TGTGCCAGCAGCCCCCTAGCGTATGAGCAGTTCTTC.

This clonotype was observed a handful of times. This chain uses TRBV5-1 with TRBJ2-5, with D tentatively TRBD2 (5 bases). Germline V CDR1 and CDR2: SGHRS, YFSETQ. V was pared by 0 bases and J by 1 base, with 16 bases between. The CDR3 covers 17 residues. Here the CDR3 reads CASSLVGVSLAQETQYF. DNA of the CDR3: TGCGCCAGCAGCTTGGTTGGGGTCTCGCTAGCCCAAGAGACCCAGTACTTC.

The chain carries TRBV29-1 and TRBJ2-7; 8 bases fit TRBD1. Germline assignment: CDR1 SQVTM and CDR2 ANQGSEA. The CDR3 is 11 amino acids. The trim removed 7 bases at V and 6 bases at J, leaving 5 bases unmatched. The DNA of the CDR3 is TGCAGCGCGGGACAGGATAGCGAGCAGTACTTC. It codes for CSAGQDSEQYF.

The chain recombines TRBV20-1 with TRBJ2-1; weak D call: TRBD2 (5 bases). Between the trimmed V and J ends, which lost 0 bases and 9 bases, there was a span of 15 bases. CDR3 size: 14 residues. In germline, CDR1 is DFQATT, CDR2 SNEGSKA (reference sequence). CDR3 in amino acids: CSARETRTGVEQFF. The DNA for the CDR3 is TGCAGTGCTAGAGAAACTAGGACTGGGGTTGAGCAGTTCTTC.

V gene TRBV6-1 combines with J gene TRBJ2-5; no clear D gene. V was clipped by 4 bases and J by 3 bases, with 9 bases between them. This CDR3 has 13 residues. CDR1 and CDR2 (germline): MNHNS, SASEGT. In nucleotides, the CDR3 is TGTGCCAGCAGTGGCGGTCTGGAAGAGACCCAGTACTTC. Encoded protein: CASSGGLEETQYF.

The table lists this clonotype with a few counts. The chain employs TRBV5-4 and TRBJ1-1; the D is unclear. Germline CDR1 is SGHNT and CDR2 is YYREEE (reference sequence). V was shortened by 0 bases and J by 3 bases, with 12 bases between the two germline ends. The CDR3 extends over 15 amino acids. CDR3 DNA: TGTGCCAGCAGCTTGGTCGGGCGACTACACACTGAAGCTTTCTTT. This encodes CASSLVGRLHTEAFF.

The table lists this clonotype with a few counts. The gene calls are TRBV20-1 and TRBJ2-5; D unresolved. Per germline, CDR1 DFQATT and CDR2 SNEGSKA (reference sequence). V gave up 6 bases and J gave up 6 bases, with 23 bases separating them. CDR3 length equals 15 residues. DNA of the CDR3: TGCAGTGCCTACGACTCGACGAGGAGCTATAAGACCCAGTACTTC. This encodes CSAYDSTRSYKTQYF.

V gene TRBV9 combines with J gene TRBJ1-1; D might be TRBD1 (5 bases). Trimming cost V 2 bases and J 2 bases, with 10 bases left between them. The CDR3 has 14 residues. Germline V CDR1 and CDR2: SGDLS, YYNGEE. The DNA for the CDR3 is TGTGCCAGCAGCGTCGGGGGGATTAACACTGAAGCTTTCTTT. It yields the protein CASSVGGINTEAFF.

The gene calls are TRBV7-9 and TRBJ2-1, with 8 bases that match TRBD2. Germline CDR1 reads SEHNR; CDR2 reads FQNEAQ (reference sequence). V dropped 5 bases and J dropped 4; count of bases not matched to a gene: 7. The CDR3 is 15 amino acids. CDR3 sequence: CASSPQIAGYNEQFF. CDR3 DNA sequence: TGTGCCAGCAGCCCTCAGATAGCGGGATACAATGAGCAGTTCTTC.

This CDR3 is CASSKDGFTGELFF. In DNA, the CDR3 is TGTGCCAGCAGCAAGGACGGATTCACCGGGGAGCTGTTTTTT. This rearrangement joins TRBV14 to TRBJ2-2, with D unresolved. V lost 5 bases, J lost 4 bases, and 11 bases lay in between. Germline V gene lookup returns CDR1 SGHDN and CDR2 FVKESK. The CDR3 extends over 14 amino acids.

The chain links TRBV28 to TRBJ2-5; D is uncertain. Per the germline V gene, CDR1 is MDHEN and CDR2 is SYDVKM. The V end was cut by 7 bases, the J end by 2 bases, with 20 bases between. The CDR3 consists of 16 residues. CDR3: CASISTPALLQETQYF. Here the CDR3 DNA reads TGTGCCAGCATTAGCACCCCCGCCCTCCTTCAAGAGACCCAGTACTTC.